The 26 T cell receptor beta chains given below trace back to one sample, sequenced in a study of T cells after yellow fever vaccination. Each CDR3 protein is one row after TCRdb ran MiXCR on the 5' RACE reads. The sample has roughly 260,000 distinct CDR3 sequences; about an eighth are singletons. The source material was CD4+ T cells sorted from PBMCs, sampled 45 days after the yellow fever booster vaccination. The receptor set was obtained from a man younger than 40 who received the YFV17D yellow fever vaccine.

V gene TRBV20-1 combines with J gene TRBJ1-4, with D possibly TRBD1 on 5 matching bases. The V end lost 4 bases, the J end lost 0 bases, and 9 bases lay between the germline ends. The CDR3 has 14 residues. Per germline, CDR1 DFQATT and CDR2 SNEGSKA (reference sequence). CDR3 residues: CSAKSGTTNEKLFF. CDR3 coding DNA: TGCAGTGCTAAATCAGGGACAACTAATGAAAAACTGTTTTTT.

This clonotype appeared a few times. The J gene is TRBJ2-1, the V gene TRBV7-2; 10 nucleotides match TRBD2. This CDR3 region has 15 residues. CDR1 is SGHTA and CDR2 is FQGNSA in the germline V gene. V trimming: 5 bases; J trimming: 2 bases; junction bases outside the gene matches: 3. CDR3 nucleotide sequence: TGTGCCAGCAGCCAACTAGCGGGAACCTACAATGAGCAGTTCTTC. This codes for CASSQLAGTYNEQFF.

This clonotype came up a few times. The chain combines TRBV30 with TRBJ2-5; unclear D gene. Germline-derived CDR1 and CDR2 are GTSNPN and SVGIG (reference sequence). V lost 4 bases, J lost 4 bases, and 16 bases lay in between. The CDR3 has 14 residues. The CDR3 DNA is TGTGCCTGGAACCCTCCATCGGTTGGAGAGACCCAGTACTTC. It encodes CAWNPPSVGETQYF.

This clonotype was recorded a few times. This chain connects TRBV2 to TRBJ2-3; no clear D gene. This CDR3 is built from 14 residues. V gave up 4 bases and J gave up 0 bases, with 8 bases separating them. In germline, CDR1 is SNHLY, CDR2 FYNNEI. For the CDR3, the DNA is TGTGCCAGCAGTGCGACTTCTAGCACAGATACGCAGTATTTT. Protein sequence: CASSATSSTDTQYF.

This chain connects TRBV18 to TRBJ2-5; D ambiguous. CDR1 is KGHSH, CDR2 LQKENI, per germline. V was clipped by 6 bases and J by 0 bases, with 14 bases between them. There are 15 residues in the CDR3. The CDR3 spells CASSAGRLDQETQYF. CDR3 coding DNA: TGTGCCAGCTCCGCAGGCAGGTTGGACCAAGAGACCCAGTACTTC. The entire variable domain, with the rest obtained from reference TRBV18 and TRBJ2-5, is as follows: NAGVMQNPRHLVRRRGQEARLRCSPMKGHSHVYWYRQLPEEGLKFMVYLQKENIIDESGMPKERFSAEFPKEGPSILRIQQVVRGDSAAYFCASSAGRLDQETQYFGPGTRLLVL.

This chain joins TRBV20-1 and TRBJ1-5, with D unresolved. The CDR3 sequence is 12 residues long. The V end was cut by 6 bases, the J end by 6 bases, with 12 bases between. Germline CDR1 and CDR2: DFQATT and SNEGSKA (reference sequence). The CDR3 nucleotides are TGCAGTGCAGGGCCGGGAGGTCAGCCCCAGCATTTT. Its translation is CSAGPGGQPQHF.

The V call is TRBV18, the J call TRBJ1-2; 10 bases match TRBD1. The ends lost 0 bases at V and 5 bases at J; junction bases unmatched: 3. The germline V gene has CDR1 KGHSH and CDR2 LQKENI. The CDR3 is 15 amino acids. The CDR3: CASSPPGTGVYGYTF. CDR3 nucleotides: TGTGCCAGCTCACCACCCGGGACAGGGGTATATGGCTACACCTTC.

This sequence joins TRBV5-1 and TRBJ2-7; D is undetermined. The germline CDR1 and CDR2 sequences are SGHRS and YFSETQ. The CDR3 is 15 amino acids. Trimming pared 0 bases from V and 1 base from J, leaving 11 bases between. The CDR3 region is CASSLAPDGSYEQYF. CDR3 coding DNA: TGCGCCAGCAGCTTGGCGCCCGACGGTTCCTACGAGCAGTACTTC.

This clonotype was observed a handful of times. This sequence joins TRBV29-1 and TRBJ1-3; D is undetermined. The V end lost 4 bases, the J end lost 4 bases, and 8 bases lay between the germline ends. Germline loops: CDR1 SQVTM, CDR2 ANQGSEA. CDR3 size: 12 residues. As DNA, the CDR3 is TGCAGCGTTGGGACGCCCGGAAACACCATATATTTT. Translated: CSVGTPGNTIYF.

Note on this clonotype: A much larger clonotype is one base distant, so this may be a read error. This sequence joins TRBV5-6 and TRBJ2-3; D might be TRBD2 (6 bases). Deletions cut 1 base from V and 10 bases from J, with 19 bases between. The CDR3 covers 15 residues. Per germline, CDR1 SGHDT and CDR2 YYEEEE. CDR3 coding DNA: TGTGCCAGCAGCTTGTATAACCTCGCGGGATGGGCGCAGTATTTT. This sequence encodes CASSLYNLAGWAQYF. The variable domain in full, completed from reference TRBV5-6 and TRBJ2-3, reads DAGVTQSPTHLIKTRGQQVTLRCSPKSGHDTVSWYQQALGQGPQFIFQYYEEEERQRGNFPDRFSGHQFPNYSSELNVNALLLGDSALYLCASSLYNLAGWAQYFGPGTRLTVL.

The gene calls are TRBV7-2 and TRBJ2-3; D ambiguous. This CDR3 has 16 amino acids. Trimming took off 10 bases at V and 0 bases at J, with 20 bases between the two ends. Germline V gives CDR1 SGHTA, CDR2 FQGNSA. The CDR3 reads CATTDPWVRSTDTQYF. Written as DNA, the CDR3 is TGTGCCACCACAGACCCCTGGGTGAGGAGCACAGATACGCAGTATTTT.

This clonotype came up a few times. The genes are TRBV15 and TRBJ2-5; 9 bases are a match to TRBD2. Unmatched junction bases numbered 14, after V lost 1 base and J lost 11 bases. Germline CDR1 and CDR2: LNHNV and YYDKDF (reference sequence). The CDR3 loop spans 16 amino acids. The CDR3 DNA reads TGTGCCACCAGCAGAGTCTTCGGTCTAGCGGGAAACCATCAGTACTTC. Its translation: CATSRVFGLAGNHQYF.

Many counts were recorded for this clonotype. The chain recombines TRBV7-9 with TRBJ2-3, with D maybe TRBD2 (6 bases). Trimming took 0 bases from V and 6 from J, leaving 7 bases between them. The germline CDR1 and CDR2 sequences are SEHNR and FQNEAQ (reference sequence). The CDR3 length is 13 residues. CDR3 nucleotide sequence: TGTGCCAGCAGCTTAGCCGGGGGTGATACGCAGTATTTT. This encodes CASSLAGGDTQYF.

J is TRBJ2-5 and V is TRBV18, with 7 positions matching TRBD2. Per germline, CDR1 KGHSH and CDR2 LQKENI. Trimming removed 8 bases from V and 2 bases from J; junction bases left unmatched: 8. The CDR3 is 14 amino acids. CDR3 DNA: TGTGCCAGCCGCGGACTAGGAAATCAAGAGACCCAGTACTTC. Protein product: CASRGLGNQETQYF. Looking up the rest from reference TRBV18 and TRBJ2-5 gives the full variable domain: NAGVMQNPRHLVRRRGQEARLRCSPMKGHSHVYWYRQLPEEGLKFMVYLQKENIIDESGMPKERFSAEFPKEGPSILRIQQVVRGDSAAYFCASRGLGNQETQYFGPGTRLLVL.

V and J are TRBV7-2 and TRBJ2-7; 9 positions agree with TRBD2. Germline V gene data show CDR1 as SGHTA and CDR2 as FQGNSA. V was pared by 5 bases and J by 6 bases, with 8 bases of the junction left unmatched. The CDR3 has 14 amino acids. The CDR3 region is CASSPGTSRFEQYF. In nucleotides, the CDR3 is TGTGCCAGCAGCCCCGGGACTAGCCGCTTCGAGCAGTACTTC.

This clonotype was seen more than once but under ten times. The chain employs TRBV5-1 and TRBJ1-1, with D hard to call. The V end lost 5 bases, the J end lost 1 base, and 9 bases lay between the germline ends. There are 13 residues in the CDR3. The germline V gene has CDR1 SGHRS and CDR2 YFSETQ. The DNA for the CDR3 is TGCGCCAGCAGTCAGGCCGCGAACACTGAAGCTTTCTTT. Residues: CASSQAANTEAFF. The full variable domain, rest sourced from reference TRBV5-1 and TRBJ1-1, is KAGVTQTPRYLIKTRGQQVTLSCSPISGHRSVSWYQQTPGQGLQFLFEYFSETQRNKGNFPGRFSGRQFSNSRSEMNVSTLELGDSALYLCASSQAANTEAFFGQGTRLTVV.

CDR3 residues: CASSQEGSGRARETQYF. CDR3 DNA: TGCGCCAGCAGCCAAGAAGGAAGCGGGAGGGCCCGGGAGACCCAGTACTTC. The rearrangement links TRBV4-1 to TRBJ2-5; 10 positions agree with TRBD2. The V gene's germline CDR1 is MGHRA and CDR2 YSYEKL. This CDR3 comprises 17 residues. V lost 0 bases, J lost 5 bases, and 9 bases stayed unmatched.

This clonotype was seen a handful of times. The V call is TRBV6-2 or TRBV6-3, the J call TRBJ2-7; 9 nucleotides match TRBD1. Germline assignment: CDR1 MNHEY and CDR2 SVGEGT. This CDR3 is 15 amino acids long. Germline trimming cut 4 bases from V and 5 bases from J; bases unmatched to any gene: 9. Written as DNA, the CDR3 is TGTGCCAGCAGTTCCATCGACAGGGGGTTCCACGAGCAGTACTTC. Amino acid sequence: CASSSIDRGFHEQYF.

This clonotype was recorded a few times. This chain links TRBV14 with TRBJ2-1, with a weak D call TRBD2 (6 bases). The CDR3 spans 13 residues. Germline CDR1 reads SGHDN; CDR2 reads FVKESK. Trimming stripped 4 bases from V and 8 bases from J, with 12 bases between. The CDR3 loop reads CASSPGLSHEQFF. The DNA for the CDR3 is TGTGCCAGCAGCCCCGGACTATCTCATGAGCAGTTCTTC.

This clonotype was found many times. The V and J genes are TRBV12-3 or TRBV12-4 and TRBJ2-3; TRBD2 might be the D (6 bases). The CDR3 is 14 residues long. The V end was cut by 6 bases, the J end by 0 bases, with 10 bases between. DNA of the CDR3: TGTGCCAGCAGGACCCTAGCGAGCACAGATACGCAGTATTTT. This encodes CASRTLASTDTQYF.

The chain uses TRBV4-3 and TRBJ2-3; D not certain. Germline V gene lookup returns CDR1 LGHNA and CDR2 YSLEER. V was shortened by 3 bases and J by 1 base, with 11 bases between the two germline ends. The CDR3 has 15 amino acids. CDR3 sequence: CASSHQLVGTDTQYF. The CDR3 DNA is TGCGCCAGCAGCCACCAATTAGTAGGCACAGATACGCAGTATTTT.

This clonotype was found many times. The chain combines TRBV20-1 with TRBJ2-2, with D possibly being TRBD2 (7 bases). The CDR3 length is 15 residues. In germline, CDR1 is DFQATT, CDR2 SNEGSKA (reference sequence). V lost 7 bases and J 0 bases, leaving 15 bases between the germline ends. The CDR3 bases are TGCAGTGTACCCATCGGGGGGCCGAACACCGGGGAGCTGTTTTTT. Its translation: CSVPIGGPNTGELFF.

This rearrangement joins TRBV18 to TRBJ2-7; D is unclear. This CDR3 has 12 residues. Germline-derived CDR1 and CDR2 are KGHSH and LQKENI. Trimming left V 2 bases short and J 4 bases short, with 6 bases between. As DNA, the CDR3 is TGTGCCAGCTCACCATGGCCTTACGAGCAGTACTTC. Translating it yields CASSPWPYEQYF. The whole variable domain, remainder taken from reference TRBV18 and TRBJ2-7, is NAGVMQNPRHLVRRRGQEARLRCSPMKGHSHVYWYRQLPEEGLKFMVYLQKENIIDESGMPKERFSAEFPKEGPSILRIQQVVRGDSAAYFCASSPWPYEQYFGPGTRLTVT.

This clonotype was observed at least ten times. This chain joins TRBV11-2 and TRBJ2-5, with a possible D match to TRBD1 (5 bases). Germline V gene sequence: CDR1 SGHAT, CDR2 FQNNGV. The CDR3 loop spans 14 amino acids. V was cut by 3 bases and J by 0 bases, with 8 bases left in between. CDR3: CASSFWGYQETQYF. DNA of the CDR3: TGTGCCAGCAGCTTTTGGGGCTACCAAGAGACCCAGTACTTC.

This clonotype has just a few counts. CDR3 residues: CASSSTGSKNIQYF. CDR3 DNA: TGTGCCAGCAGCTCAACAGGGTCCAAAAACATTCAGTACTTC. The chain couples TRBV5-6 to TRBJ2-4, with TRBD1 as a possible D gene (6 bases). Germline values: CDR1 SGHDT, CDR2 YYEEEE. The CDR3 extends over 14 amino acids. Trimming removed 3 bases at V and 2 bases at J, with 9 bases between.

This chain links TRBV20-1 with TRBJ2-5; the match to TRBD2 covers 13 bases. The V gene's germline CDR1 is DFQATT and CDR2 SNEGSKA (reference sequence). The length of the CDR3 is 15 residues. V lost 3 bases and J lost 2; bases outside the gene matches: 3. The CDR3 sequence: CSARGLAGKQETQYF. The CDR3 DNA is TGCAGTGCTAGGGGACTAGCGGGGAAACAAGAGACCCAGTACTTC.